Listed here is a single T cell receptor (beta chain). Original processing methods: The assay estimated nucleated cells by amplifying reference gene primers. This table comes from immunoSEQ multiplex PCR, and its TCRdb copy is limited to in-frame clones, with some not included. Clonal size and the V and J genes are those of that table, whereas D and trimming came from the DNA. The repertoire has roughly 210,000 clones, less than 90% of them found once; the top ten carry approximately 1.8%. The sample belongs to a study of blood T cell repertoires in COVID-19. On the study more broadly: There were acute and convalescent COVID-19 samples, and they came from the United States, Italy and Spain.

The CDR3 has 14 residues. From germline, CDR1 is SGHVS and CDR2 FNYEAQ. V was clipped by 1 base and J by 2 bases, with 9 bases between them. This receptor was taken from a man in his 70s with acute or convalescent COVID-19. The sequenced sample consisted of peripheral blood. The chain combines TRBV7-6 with TRBJ2-7; no firm D call. The CDR3 bases are TGTGCCAGCAGCTTAGGGGCAGCCACCTACGAGCAGTACTTC. Translated: CASSLGAATYEQYF.